A single sample is the source of the 28 T cell receptor beta chains below, sequenced in a study of blood T cell repertoires in COVID-19. Clones were read by immunoSEQ multiplex PCR, and TCRdb kept only the in-frame ones, dropping some. This sample carries roughly 120,000 clones, about nine tenths of them seen once, and the ten largest clones take around 3.8%. The sample taken for sequencing was peripheral blood. The receptor source for this set is a man aged 50 to 60 with active COVID-19.

The chain combines TRBV3-1 (or the pseudogene TRBV3-2) with TRBJ2-1; 11 nucleotides agree with TRBD2. V was pared by 5 bases and J by 0 bases, with 9 bases of the junction left unmatched. Germline V gene data show CDR1 as LGHDT and CDR2 as YNNKEL (reference sequence). The CDR3 covers 18 residues. The chain's CDR3 is CASSEPTLAGGSYNEQFF. The CDR3 nucleotides are TGTGCCAGCAGCGAACCAACCCTAGCGGGAGGCTCCTACAATGAGCAGTTCTTC.

This clone was seen once. The CDR3 sequence: CASSHATRQGINTEAFF. The CDR3 DNA is TGTGCCAGCAGTCACGCAACCAGACAGGGTATTAACACTGAAGCTTTCTTT. The rearrangement links TRBV6-6 to TRBJ1-1; 7 bases are a match to TRBD1. J lost 2 bases, V lost 5 bases, and 14 bases had no gene match. The CDR3 sequence is 17 residues long. Germline V gene sequence: CDR1 MNHNY, CDR2 SVGAGI (reference sequence).

The rearrangement joins TRBV6-5 to TRBJ1-1; 8 nucleotides line up with TRBD1. Germline V gives CDR1 MNHEY, CDR2 SVGAGI. After removal of 7 bases from V and 4 bases from J, the junction contained 8 bases not matched to a gene. The CDR3 consists of 14 residues. For the CDR3, the DNA is TGTGCCAGCACAAACAGGGGGGAAGGCACTGAAGCTTTCTTT. Its protein product is CASTNRGEGTEAFF.

J is TRBJ1-2 and V is TRBV5-6; D not certain. Deletions cut 1 base from V and 7 bases from J, with 17 bases between. Germline V gene sequence: CDR1 SGHDT, CDR2 YYEEEE. CDR3 length equals 15 residues. The CDR3 DNA reads as TGTGCCAGCAGCTTGTGGGAAAGCGGCTATCGTGGCTACACCTTC. It encodes CASSLWESGYRGYTF.

This clone was seen just once. The gene calls are TRBV10-2 and TRBJ1-6; the match to TRBD1 covers 7 bases. From germline, CDR1 is WSHSY and CDR2 SAAADI. The CDR3 extends over 13 amino acids. Trimming at V came to 7 bases and at J to 8 bases, leaving 5 bases not matched to a gene. The CDR3 loop is CASKDRLHSPLHF. Written as DNA, the CDR3 is TGCGCCAGCAAGGACAGGCTTCATTCACCCCTCCACTTT.

Within the sample, this clone is medium-sized. The chain is built from TRBV6-5 and TRBJ2-7, with 10 bases lining up with TRBD1. Germline V gives CDR1 MNHEY, CDR2 SVGAGI. V lost 4 bases to trimming and J lost 6 bases; unmatched junction nucleotides: 6. The CDR3 totals 14 residues. CDR3 amino acids: CASSLSRDRGEQYV. The DNA of the CDR3 is TGTGCCAGCAGTTTGAGCCGGGACAGGGGCGAGCAGTACGTC.

In its sample, this clone was seen a few times. This chain connects TRBV7-2 to TRBJ1-1; D may be TRBD1 (6 bases). Looked up from germline, CDR1 is SGHTA and CDR2 is FQGNSA. The CDR3 spans 15 residues. Trimming left V 4 bases short and J 0 bases short, with 12 bases between. The DNA for the CDR3 is TGTGCCAGCAGCTCAGGCGGGGGCGTGAACACTGAAGCTTTCTTT. It yields the protein CASSSGGGVNTEAFF.

The chain recombines TRBV30 with TRBJ2-3, with D possibly TRBD1 on 6 matching bases. Germline loops: CDR1 GTSNPN, CDR2 SVGIG (reference sequence). V lost 2 bases and J lost 2, with 11 bases in between. The CDR3 has 14 residues. The CDR3 nucleotides are TGTGCCTGGAGTCCCGGACAGATCACAGATACGCAGTATTTT. It is translated as CAWSPGQITDTQYF.

This clone was observed a few times. The chain recombines TRBV6-1 with TRBJ2-3; 9 nucleotides agree with TRBD1. Trimming at V came to 1 base and at J to 4 bases, leaving 0 bases not matched to a gene. This CDR3 contains 14 residues. Germline CDR1 MNHNS, CDR2 SASEGT. The CDR3: CASSEGQGADTQYF. The CDR3 coding sequence is TGTGCCAGCAGTGAAGGACAGGGGGCAGATACGCAGTATTTT.

The chain employs TRBV5-1 and TRBJ1-5; D is perhaps TRBD1 (5 bases). V lost 7 bases, J lost 5 bases, and 13 bases lay in between. The CDR3 loop spans 13 amino acids. Germline assignment: CDR1 SGHRS and CDR2 YFSETQ. CDR3 nucleotides: TGCGCCAGCTCCGGGGGGGTCGATCAGCCCCAGCATTTT. It yields the protein CASSGGVDQPQHF.

The CDR3 sequence is CASSALQGTNEKLFF. As DNA, the CDR3 is TGTGCCAGCAGCGCGCTACAGGGTACTAATGAAAAACTGTTTTTT. The chain is built from TRBV9 and TRBJ1-4; possible D gene TRBD1, 6 bases. The CDR3 covers 15 residues. The germline CDR1 and CDR2 sequences are SGDLS and YYNGEE. V lost 3 bases, J lost 2 bases, and 11 bases lay in between.

The chain links TRBV19 to TRBJ1-2; 9 nucleotides match TRBD1. Germline loops: CDR1 LNHDA, CDR2 SQIVND (reference sequence). The CDR3 runs 15 residues. With V trimmed by 1 base and J by 7 bases, 7 bases remained unmatched. The CDR3 reads CASSIALGQGSGYTF. DNA of the CDR3: TGTGCCAGTAGTATAGCCCTGGGACAGGGTAGTGGCTACACCTTC.

CDR3 nucleotides: TGTGCCACCGCAGGGACAGGGCATCAGCCCCAGCATTTT. It specifies CATAGTGHQPQHF. The rearrangement joins TRBV24-1 to TRBJ1-5; 9 bases are shared with TRBD1. The V gene's germline CDR1 is KGHDR and CDR2 SFDVKD. This CDR3 is built from 13 residues. Losses at the gene ends were 9 bases for V and 5 bases for J; bases not matched to a gene: 4.

This clone has a single count. The CDR3 nucleotides are TGTGCCAGCAGCGACTGGCGGGGGGGCGATGAGACCCAGTACTTC. It translates to CASSDWRGGDETQYF. The chain recombines TRBV7-8 with TRBJ2-5; 9 nucleotides agree with TRBD2. Trimming cost V 5 bases and J 5 bases; bases outside gene matches: 9. Germline V gene sequence: CDR1 SGHVS, CDR2 FQNEAQ. This CDR3 has 15 residues.

The chain employs TRBV5-1 and TRBJ2-5, with 8 positions matching TRBD1. The V gene's germline CDR1 is SGHRS and CDR2 YFSETQ. With 5 bases clipped from V and 4 bases from J, the junction kept 10 bases outside the gene matches. The CDR3 is made up of 15 amino acids. The CDR3 DNA sequence: TGCGCCAGCAGGACCACAGGGGGACGACGAGAGACCCAGTACTTC. This encodes CASRTTGGRRETQYF.

The rearrangement uses TRBV3-1 (or the pseudogene TRBV3-2) and TRBJ1-5; D is undetermined. Germline V gene sequence: CDR1 LGHDT, CDR2 YNNKEL (reference sequence). This CDR3 contains 15 residues. V gave up 1 base and J gave up 5 bases, with 12 bases separating them. CDR3 DNA: TGTGCCAGCAGCCAAGGGGCAGGTACTCATCAGCCCCAGCATTTT. Its translation: CASSQGAGTHQPQHF.

CDR3 DNA sequence: TGTGCCAGCAGCCACGGCGGACTCACAGATACGCAGTATTTT. As protein: CASSHGGLTDTQYF. This sequence joins TRBV3-1 (or the pseudogene TRBV3-2) and TRBJ2-3, with D possibly being TRBD2 (5 bases). Trimming stripped 3 bases from V and 2 bases from J, with 9 bases between. The CDR3 runs to 14 residues. Germline-derived CDR1 and CDR2 are LGHDT and YNNKEL (reference sequence).

This clone came up once. This chain links TRBV14 with TRBJ2-2; D unresolved. The CDR3 is 16 residues long. Germline V lookup: CDR1 SGHDN, CDR2 FVKESK. V was clipped by 4 bases and J by 2 bases, with 14 bases between them. The CDR3 is CASSPLGRLNTGELFF. CDR3 DNA sequence: TGTGCCAGCAGCCCTTTGGGCAGGTTAAACACCGGGGAGCTGTTTTTT. Variable domain in full (rest from reference TRBV14 and TRBJ2-2): EAGVTQFPSHSVIEKGQTVTLRCDPISGHDNLYWYRRVMGKEIKFLLHFVKESKQDESGMPNNRFLAERTGGTYSTLKVQPAELEDSGVYFCASSPLGRLNTGELFFGEGSRLTVL.

The chain employs TRBV5-6 and TRBJ2-3, with D maybe TRBD1 (6 bases). Trimming shortened V by 4 bases and J by 0 bases, and 15 bases separated the two germline ends. The CDR3 is 16 residues long. Germline-derived CDR1 and CDR2 are SGHDT and YYEEEE. The CDR3 DNA sequence: TGTGCCAGCAGCCCCGGGACACCTTCTAGCACAGATACGCAGTATTTT. Translating it yields CASSPGTPSSTDTQYF.

The chain couples TRBV19 to TRBJ1-5; possible D gene TRBD1, 5 bases. This CDR3 has 17 residues. The V end was cut by 3 bases, the J end by 4 bases, with 19 bases between. Looked up from germline, CDR1 is LNHDA and CDR2 is SQIVND (reference sequence). The CDR3 DNA follows: TGTGCCAGTAGTATCACCCGGGGGAAGGGGAAAAATCAGCCCCAGCATTTT. It translates to CASSITRGKGKNQPQHF.

The chain couples TRBV7-3 to TRBJ1-1, with 10 bases fitting TRBD1. Germline CDR1 and CDR2: SGHTA and FQGTGA. There are 18 residues in the CDR3. Germline trimming cut 4 bases from V and 2 bases from J; bases unmatched to any gene: 13. Here the CDR3 reads CASSSAGTGVRSNTEAFF. The CDR3 DNA reads TGTGCCAGCAGCTCCGCCGGGACAGGGGTCCGAAGTAACACTGAAGCTTTCTTT.

V gene TRBV4-1 combines with J gene TRBJ2-2; 8 bases fit TRBD2. Per germline, CDR1 MGHRA and CDR2 YSYEKL. This CDR3 has 17 amino acids. The ends lost 0 bases at V and 2 bases at J; junction bases unmatched: 5. CDR3 sequence reads: CASSQDVAGGNTGELFF. The CDR3 nucleotides are TGCGCCAGCAGCCAAGATGTGGCGGGGGGCAACACCGGGGAGCTGTTTTTT.

The chain is built from TRBV10-2 and TRBJ2-3; 13 positions match TRBD2. Germline CDR1 reads WSHSY; CDR2 reads SAAADI. V lost 6 bases, J lost 1 base, and 7 bases stayed unmatched. This CDR3 has 17 amino acids. The chain's CDR3 is CASRNRGLAGGTDTQYF. For the CDR3, the DNA is TGCGCCAGCAGAAACCGAGGACTAGCGGGGGGCACAGATACGCAGTATTTT.

This chain links TRBV11-2 with TRBJ1-1; D is unclear. The V end was cut by 1 base, the J end by 8 bases, with 11 bases between. Germline CDR1 is SGHAT and CDR2 is FQNNGV. The CDR3 extends over 13 amino acids. The CDR3 DNA reads TGTGCCAGCAGCTTAGCTCGTTATTCCGAAGCTTTCTTT. It encodes CASSLARYSEAFF.

The CDR3: CASSFGSAHAFTDTQYF. The CDR3 nucleotides are TGCGCCAGCAGCTTTGGGAGCGCTCATGCGTTCACAGATACGCAGTATTTT. The V gene is TRBV5-1, the J gene TRBJ2-3; a weak D match, TRBD2 (5 bases). The V gene's germline CDR1 is SGHRS and CDR2 YFSETQ. CDR3 length: 17 amino acids. V gave up 2 bases and J gave up 2 bases, with 18 bases separating them.

The rearrangement joins TRBV28 to TRBJ1-1; the D is unclear. The germline V and J ends were trimmed by 6 bases and 0 bases, with 8 bases remaining between them. The CDR3 covers 13 residues. From germline, CDR1 is MDHEN and CDR2 SYDVKM. CDR3 sequence: CASSRRVNTEAFF. In nucleotides, the CDR3 is TGTGCCAGCAGCCGGCGGGTGAACACTGAAGCTTTCTTT.

CDR3 region: CASSLSPRGYGPYGYTF. CDR3 DNA: TGTGCCAGCAGCTTAAGTCCGCGGGGATACGGACCGTATGGCTACACCTTC. V and J are TRBV11-2 and TRBJ1-2; D remains ambiguous. The germline V and J ends were trimmed by 2 bases and 5 bases, with 21 bases remaining between them. This CDR3 region has 17 residues. The germline V gene encodes CDR1 SGHAT and CDR2 FQNNGV.

V and J are TRBV14 and TRBJ2-7, with 7 bases lining up with TRBD2. The CDR3 spans 15 residues. Germline CDR1 reads SGHDN; CDR2 reads FVKESK. J was trimmed by 4 bases and V by 3 bases; bases with no gene match: 9. This CDR3 is CASSHSSGGWYEQYF. CDR3 in DNA: TGTGCCAGCAGCCACTCCTCGGGGGGTTGGTACGAGCAGTACTTC.